The present T cell receptor (beta chain) was sequenced within a study of T cell repertoires in cytomegalovirus infection. This clonotype was seen a handful of times. The V gene's germline CDR1 is SGHRS and CDR2 YFSETQ. Trimming left V 4 bases short and J 8 bases short, with 18 bases between. This CDR3 has 14 amino acids. From the reads, TCRdb called clonotypes with MiXCR, one entry per CDR3 protein. The repertoire holds about 100,000 distinct CDR3 sequences, with 15% to 20% as singletons. The sample taken for sequencing was PBMCs. The V call is TRBV5-1, the J call TRBJ1-2, with a tentative D call TRBD1 (5 bases). The receptor was isolated from a human donor in good health (CMV status not recorded). Some clones in this sample may be carry-over from other donors' samples. The chain's CDR3 is CASSLGRGDEGYTF. The CDR3 DNA sequence: TGCGCCAGCAGCCTGGGACGTGGGGATGAGGGCTACACCTTC.